These T cell receptor beta chains were read from a single sample in a study of blood T cell repertoires in COVID-19. Generated by immunoSEQ multiplex PCR, the TCRdb table keeps only in-frame clones and is missing some. In the table there are about 59,000 clones, 85% to 90% of which are singletons. Sequencing was performed on peripheral blood. Receptor source: a woman older than 75 with active COVID-19. CDR3s include the opening cysteine and the closing phenylalanine or tryptophan. Each record gives: J gene, clone size, V gene, D gene, CDR3 protein. The D gene is left open where the match is weak. For some rows the clone size is stated as once, few or many, or as a class when expanded; others skip it.

TRBJ2-5 | - | TRBV3-1/TRBV3-2 | - | CASSQGLTNQETQYF
TRBJ2-1 | - | TRBV3-1/TRBV3-2 | - | CASSQAWAGEQFF
TRBJ2-2 | - | TRBV5-1 | - | CASSRDSPIRDTGELFF
TRBJ1-2 | - | TRBV11-1 | TRBD1 | CASSLVPTGDYGYTF
TRBJ2-7 | - | TRBV10-3 | - | CAISRDSAYEQYF
TRBJ2-3 | - | TRBV5-6 | - | CASSPHPLYGGQTDTQYF
TRBJ2-5 | - | TRBV10-2 | - | CASSAAGAQETQYF
TRBJ2-3 | - | TRBV7-9 | TRBD1 | CASSLTRDSTDTQYF
TRBJ2-3 | - | TRBV7-3 | TRBD2 | CASSLTGLAGDTDTQYF
TRBJ2-7 | - | TRBV7-4 | TRBD2 | CASSLRRHWDYREEQYF
TRBJ2-7 | - | TRBV7-6 | - | CASSLRQGGRGASYEQYF
TRBJ2-1 | few | TRBV6-5 | - | CAGSRTGRESQFF
TRBJ2-2 | - | TRBV27 | - | CASSFRSGELFF
TRBJ2-2 | - | TRBV11-2 | TRBD2 | CASSLLAGASNTGELFF
TRBJ2-3 | - | TRBV5-1 | TRBD1 | CASSLEGQANTDTQYF
TRBJ1-6 | - | TRBV5-4 | - | CASSTQQGSGSPLHF
TRBJ2-7 | - | TRBV15 | TRBD1 | CATSRGGQGAYEQYF
TRBJ2-1 | - | TRBV19 | TRBD2 | CASSMRGGRVSQFF
TRBJ2-2 | - | TRBV5-1 | TRBD2 | CASSIRTSGAPNTGELFF
TRBJ2-3 | once | TRBV2 | - | CASSEGLGNTQYF